A selection of T cell receptor beta chains follows, all from one sample in a study of blood T cell repertoires in COVID-19. TCRdb's table, derived via immunoSEQ multiplex PCR, lists solely in-frame clones and lacks some. Among 250,000 to 300,000 clones listed, nearly 90% were seen once. The specimen sequenced was peripheral blood. The receptors come from a woman aged 40 to 49 who had recovered from COVID-19. Each CDR3 is given without its conserved first and last residue.

>TRBV2|TRBJ2-5
ASSEERGGQRTQY
>TRBV24-1|TRBJ1-1
ATSDLGPGGVRYEAF
>TRBV3-1/TRBV3-2|TRBJ2-5
ASSSLQGVFAETQY
>TRBV6-5|TRBJ1-4
ASRARGAFNEKLF
>TRBV6-5|TRBJ2-5
ASSKTGVQETQY
>TRBV19|TRBJ2-2
ASRTKTQGAGELF
>TRBV2|TRBJ1-5
ASSERAGYQPQH
>TRBV3-1/TRBV3-2|TRBJ1-5
ASSQANLNQPQH
>TRBV5-4|TRBJ2-3
ASTQRNTDTQY
>TRBV27|TRBJ2-7
ASSPPHTYEQY
>TRBV6-5|TRBJ1-2
ASRIPGQYYGYT
>TRBV5-1|TRBJ2-5
ASSLAGSGVQETQY
>TRBV6-5|TRBJ1-2
ASRPWGDGYT
>TRBV12-3/TRBV12-4|TRBJ2-1
ASSPSSGEQF
>TRBV11-2|TRBJ2-1
ASSFSENEQF
>TRBV5-4|TRBJ1-4
ASSFPGDNEKLF
>TRBV5-1|TRBJ1-5
ASSSGTGNQPQH
>TRBV12-3/TRBV12-4|TRBJ2-1
ASSFRDSGGQF
>TRBV3-1/TRBV3-2|TRBJ1-2
ASSPGVQGGYT
>TRBV5-1|TRBJ2-5
ASSPQGGAGFETQY
>TRBV19|TRBJ2-7
ASSIRGSFHEQY
>TRBV28|TRBJ1-4
ATQTGGSEKLF
>TRBV28|TRBJ2-1
ASRDGTRGNEQF
>TRBV10-1|TRBJ2-6
ASSESRLGTPGANVLT
>TRBV6-2/TRBV6-3|TRBJ2-2
ASSYSTLASGVNTGELF
>TRBV28|TRBJ2-3
ASVGADQGPDTQY
>TRBV19|TRBJ2-3
ASSRTSGKTTDTQY
>TRBV6-2/TRBV6-3|TRBJ1-2
ASSPPGGFGYT
>TRBV9|TRBJ2-3
ASSPGVLGTDTQY
>TRBV6-5|TRBJ2-1
ASSYSGTSGDHEQF
>TRBV4-2|TRBJ1-5
ASSQEAEMNQPQH
>TRBV5-5|TRBJ1-1
ASSLSAWQGNTEAF
>TRBV28|TRBJ1-5
ASIPAWGQAGQPQH
>TRBV10-2|TRBJ2-2
ASSTGTGAAGELF
>TRBV7-2|TRBJ1-2
ASSARTGYRDGYT
>TRBV7-9|TRBJ2-3
ASSLASGSTDTQY
>TRBV7-9|TRBJ2-5
ASSPQPGRETQY
>TRBV29-1|TRBJ2-5
STRGQGQETQY
>TRBV7-9|TRBJ2-3
ASTPLRSDGDTQY
>TRBV11-2|TRBJ1-6
ASSRGSVFSPLH
>TRBV7-9|TRBJ1-1
ASSLDRAAF
>TRBV12-3/TRBV12-4|TRBJ2-2
ASRSGGTGELF
>TRBV5-6|TRBJ2-5
ASSPDRGLQETQY
>TRBV25-1|TRBJ2-7
ASSGAGTGINEQY
>TRBV7-3|TRBJ2-3
ASSPNLSQRDTQY
>TRBV9|TRBJ2-3
ASSVAGVVSDTQY
>TRBV11-3|TRBJ2-5
ASRRTAREETQY
>TRBV11-2|TRBJ2-5
ASSDGLLGLETQY
>TRBV7-9|TRBJ1-5
ASRPEGTANQPQH
>TRBV5-1|TRBJ2-1
ASSLGSGSRYEQF
>TRBV3-1/TRBV3-2|TRBJ2-2
ASSQDPRLAGGQAGELF